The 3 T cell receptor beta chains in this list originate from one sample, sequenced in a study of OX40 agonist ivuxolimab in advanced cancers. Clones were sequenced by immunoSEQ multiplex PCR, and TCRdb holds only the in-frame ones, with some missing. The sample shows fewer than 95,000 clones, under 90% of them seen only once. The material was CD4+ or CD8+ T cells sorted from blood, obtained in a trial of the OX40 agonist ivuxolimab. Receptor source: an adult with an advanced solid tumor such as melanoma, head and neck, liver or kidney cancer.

CDR3 protein: CASSLAWSSGETQYF. The CDR3 DNA reads as TGTGCCAGCAGCTTAGCGTGGTCATCCGGGGAGACCCAGTACTTC. V and J are TRBV7-9 and TRBJ2-5, with unresolved D. Germline CDR1 is SEHNR and CDR2 is FQNEAQ (reference sequence). V was shortened by 0 bases and J by 5 bases, with 13 bases between the two germline ends. The CDR3 length is 15 residues.

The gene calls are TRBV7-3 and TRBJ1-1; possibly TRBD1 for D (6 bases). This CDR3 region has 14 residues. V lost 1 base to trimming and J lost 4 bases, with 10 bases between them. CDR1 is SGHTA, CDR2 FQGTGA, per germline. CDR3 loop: CASSLMRGPTEAFF. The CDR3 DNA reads TGTGCCAGCAGCTTAATGCGGGGGCCCACTGAAGCTTTCTTT.

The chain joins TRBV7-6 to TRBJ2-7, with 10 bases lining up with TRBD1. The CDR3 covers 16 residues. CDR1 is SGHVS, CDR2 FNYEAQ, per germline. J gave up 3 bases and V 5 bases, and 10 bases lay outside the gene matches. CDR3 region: CASSPRWDRGIYEQYF. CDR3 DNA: TGTGCCAGCAGCCCGAGGTGGGACAGGGGTATCTACGAGCAGTACTTC.